This T cell receptor beta chain was sequenced for a study of T cell responses to AZD1222 COVID-19 vaccine. Study-wide findings and caveats: There were repertoire samples only from the period after the peak T cell response. Increased Spike-specific TCR breadth and depth were observed after two AZD1222 doses. The study reported that nearly half of spike-specific TCRs target unmutated variant regions.

The sample holds one count of this clone. Its antigen is unidentified. Germline V gene sequence: CDR1 SGHRS, CDR2 YFSETQ. Trimming removed 4 bases from V and 0 bases from J, with 10 bases in between. CDR3 length: 14 residues. Profiled with immunoSEQ multiplex PCR; TCRdb holds only in-frame clones, not every one. Of around 90,000 clones in the sample, approximately 83% were seen once. This specimen was peripheral blood, taken on day 0 of AZD1222 vaccination. The chain couples TRBV5-1 to TRBJ1-1; D may be TRBD1 (6 bases). This receptor was obtained from an adult in good health. CDR3 region: CASSRDTMNTEAFF. Here the CDR3 DNA reads TGCGCCAGCAGCAGGGACACCATGAACACTGAAGCTTTCTTT.